This T cell receptor beta chain was found in a study of graft-versus-host responses after intestinal transplantation. Clones were sequenced by immunoSEQ multiplex PCR, and TCRdb holds only the in-frame ones, with some missing. Among around 15,000 clones listed, 25% to 40% were seen once. CDR1 is MNHGY, CDR2 SAAAGT, per germline. The CDR3 runs to 15 residues. Trimming left V 0 bases short and J 5 bases short, with 13 bases between. This clonotype was sampled from a human patient who received an intestinal transplant. The genes are TRBV6-8 and TRBJ1-1, with D uncertain. The sample here was alloreactive CD4+ T cells from a mixed lymphocyte reaction culture, taken before intestinal transplant. Described subset: CFSE-low proliferating T cells sorted from roughly six-day pre-transplant mixed lymphocyte reaction (GvH or HvG direction). The CDR3 DNA reads as TGTGCCAGCAGTTACTCGTTCCTCGCGAGAACTGAAGCTTTCTTT. Its translation is CASSYSFLARTEAFF.